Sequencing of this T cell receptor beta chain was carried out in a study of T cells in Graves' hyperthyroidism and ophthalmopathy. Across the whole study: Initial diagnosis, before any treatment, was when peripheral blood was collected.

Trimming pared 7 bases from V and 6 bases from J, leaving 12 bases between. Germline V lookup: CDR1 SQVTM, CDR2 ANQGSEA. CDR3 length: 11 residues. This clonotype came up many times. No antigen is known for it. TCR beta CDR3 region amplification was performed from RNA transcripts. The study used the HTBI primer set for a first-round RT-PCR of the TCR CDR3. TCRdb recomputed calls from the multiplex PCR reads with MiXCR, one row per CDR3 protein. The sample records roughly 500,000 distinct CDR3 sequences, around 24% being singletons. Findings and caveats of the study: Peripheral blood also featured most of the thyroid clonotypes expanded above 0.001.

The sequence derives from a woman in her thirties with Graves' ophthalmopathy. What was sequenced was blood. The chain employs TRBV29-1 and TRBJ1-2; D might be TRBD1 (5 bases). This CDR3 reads CSGGGGDGYTF. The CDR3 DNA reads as TGCAGCGGCGGTGGGGGGGATGGCTACACCTTC.